The sequence of this T cell receptor (beta chain) was determined in a study of shared clonotypes between healthy human individuals (TCRdb year 2020). With regard to the full study: A few men and two women, aged 18 to 49 years, made up the cohort. Different laboratories and diverse techniques were used to prepare libraries and sequence TCR repertoires, to increase sequencing depth and limit assay-specific biases. Between about 0.94 and 8.9 billion PBMCs per donor were obtained by leukapheresis. For each donor, CD4 naive and CD4 memory were each given three plates, CD8 naive was given two plates, and CD8 memory was given one plate. The study deeply sequenced blood TCR repertoires of roughly five healthy adults to estimate repertoire size and the extent of clonotype sharing between individuals.

CDR1 and CDR2 are read off the germline V gene (reference sequence) as SGHNT and YYREEE. Taken from cysteine to phenylalanine, the CDR3 has 12 residues. The entry retains the CDR3 DNA only, 36 bases that are in frame from base 1. Trimming removed 4 bases from V and 4 bases from J, leaving 6 bases between the germline ends. On the study overall, not on this receptor specifically: Approximately 4.8% of naive CD4, approximately 3.7% of naive CD8, 2.3% of memory CD4, and about 0.4% of memory CD8 clonotypes were shared across a few donors. Compared with non-shared clonotypes, clonotypes shared by all four sorted-subset donors had higher generation probabilities. Only blood was sampled, and tissue TCR repertoires likely differ from those in blood. Based on pairwise subsampling, the degree of clonotype sharing among donors was expected to be affected by sequencing depth. The small number of donors limited the genetic and exposure-history diversity represented. Estimated clonotype richness was generally larger for naive than for memory subsets. Rarefaction of sorted-subset datasets indicated incomplete sequencing despite the large sequencing depth.

The donors were healthy, HIV-negative adults with no recently reported acute infections or vaccinations. Every donor was a Caucasian adult residing in Nashville, Tennessee, USA. Magnetic negative selection was used to enrich CD4+ T cells, after which naive cells were positively selected on CD45RA and the negative fraction became the memory subset. After blood collection by leukapheresis, PBMCs were isolated using Ficoll-Histopaque density gradient centrifugation and then cryopreserved in the vapor phase of liquid nitrogen. Purity and quantity of every magnetically sorted T cell population were checked by analytical flow cytometry. Each sorted fraction had its genomic DNA isolated and then quantified by UV absorbance on a Nanodrop 2000c. TCR CDR3 regions were amplified from genomic DNA by multiplex PCR using the deep immunoSEQ assay. For each cell subset, the extracted genomic DNA was distributed evenly across all wells of several immunoSEQ 96-well plates, and each plate served as one replicate. For sorted subsets, approximately 0.2 ug of genomic DNA, equivalent to about 30,000 T cell genomes, went into each replicate PCR. Purified libraries were measured with a Qubit 3.0 fluorometer, size-checked on a Bioanalyzer 2100, and measured again with the KAPA Library Quantification kit. Every immunoSEQ 96-well plate was sequenced on a dedicated single-read 150-cycle Illumina NextSeq 550 flow cell. On the authors' methods: The immunoSEQ output contained only junctional sequences without quality scores, so filtering could not match that applied to full-length reads. Sequences were annotated with PyIR, a Python wrapper for IgBLAST v1.9, and V/J genes and CDR3 were assigned using IMGT germline references. Reads were removed for weak V/J assignments (E-value above 1e-6), missing CDR3, stop codons, out-of-frame junctions, or ambiguous translated residues. V3J clonotypes were defined as sequences sharing the same inferred V gene, J gene, and CDR3 amino acid sequence. Percentage overlap between repertoires was computed as shared unique clonotypes divided by the size of the smaller repertoire. Three approaches were used to assess repertoire richness: RTK rarefaction, the Chao1 estimator, and Recon v2.1 estimates of unobserved clonotypes. For all TCRbeta clonotypes obtained by the gDNA method from several donors, generation probabilities were computed with OLGA. This is the immuneACCESS table as TCRdb keeps it, with only in-frame sequences that have V and J called. A part of the clones is gone; compared with another copy, unresolved V genes explain less than half, and the rest is unexplained. The D gene and trimming were derived from the DNA, and the V and J assignments and clone size from that table. The table for this sample lists about 2 million clones; 90% to 95% of them were counted only once. 0.13% of the sample comes from the top ten.

For this clone: Its recognized antigen is unknown. It may be a read error: a sequence one base away is much more abundant. The sample contains more than one DNA sequence encoding this CDR3.

What was sequenced was naive CD4+ T cells sorted from blood. Reading the label with the study, this specimen's cell subset or site is: CD45RA+ positively selected. Recombination joined TRBV5-4 with TRBJ2-1; there is no confident call for the D gene. The clonotype originates from a man between 18 and 35 years old in good health. The base sequence is TGTGCCAGCAGCCCCGGGTACAATGAGCAGTTCTTC. Its translation reads: CASSPGYNEQFF.